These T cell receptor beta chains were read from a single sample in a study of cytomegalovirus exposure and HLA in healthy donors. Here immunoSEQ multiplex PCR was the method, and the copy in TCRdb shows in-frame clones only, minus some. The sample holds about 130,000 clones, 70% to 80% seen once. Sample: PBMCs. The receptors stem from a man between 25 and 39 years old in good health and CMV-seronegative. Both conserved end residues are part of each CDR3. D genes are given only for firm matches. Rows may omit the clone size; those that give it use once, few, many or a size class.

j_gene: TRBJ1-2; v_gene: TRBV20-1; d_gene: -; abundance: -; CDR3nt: TGCAGTGCCAGGGGATTTGATGGCTACACCTTC; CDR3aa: CSARGFDGYTF
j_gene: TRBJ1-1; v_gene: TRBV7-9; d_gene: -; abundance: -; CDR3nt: TGTGCCAGCAATCAGTGGGGCGAGGACACTGAAGCTTTCTTT; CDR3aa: CASNQWGEDTEAFF
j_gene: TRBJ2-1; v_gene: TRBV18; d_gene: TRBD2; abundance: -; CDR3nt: TGTGCCAGCTCACCATTGCTAGCGGGAGGGCCAGTGGAGCAGTTCTTC; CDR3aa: CASSPLLAGGPVEQFF
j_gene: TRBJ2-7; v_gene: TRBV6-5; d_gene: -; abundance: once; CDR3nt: TGTGCCAGCAGTTACCTTACAGGGTCCTACGAGCAGTACTTC; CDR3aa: CASSYLTGSYEQYF
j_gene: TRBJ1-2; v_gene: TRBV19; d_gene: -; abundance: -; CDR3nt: TGTGCCAGTAGTATAGACCTAGAGCCGAACTATGGCTACACCTTC; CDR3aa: CASSIDLEPNYGYTF
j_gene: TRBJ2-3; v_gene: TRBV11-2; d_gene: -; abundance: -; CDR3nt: TGTGCCAGCAGCTTGACACTAGATACGCAGTATTTT; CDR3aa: CASSLTLDTQYF
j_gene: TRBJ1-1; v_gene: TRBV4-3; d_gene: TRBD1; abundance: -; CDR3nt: TGCGCCAGCAGCCAACCCCCACCAGGACAGGCGGGCGACACTGAAGCTTTCTTT; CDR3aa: CASSQPPPGQAGDTEAFF
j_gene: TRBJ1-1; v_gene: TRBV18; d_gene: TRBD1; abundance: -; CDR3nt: TGTGCCAGCTCACCAGGGACAGGGGTGATGAACACTGAAGCTTTCTTT; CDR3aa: CASSPGTGVMNTEAFF
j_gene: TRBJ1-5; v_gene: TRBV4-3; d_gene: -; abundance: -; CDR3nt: TGCGCCAGCAGCCCTACCGCCGGCGCAGGACAGCCCCAGCATTTT; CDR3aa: CASSPTAGAGQPQHF
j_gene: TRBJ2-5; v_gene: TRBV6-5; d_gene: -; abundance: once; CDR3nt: TGTGCCAGCAGTTACTCAGGGCAGGGGGGCGAGACCCAGTACTTC; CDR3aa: CASSYSGQGGETQYF
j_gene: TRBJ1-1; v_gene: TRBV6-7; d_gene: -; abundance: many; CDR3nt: TGTGCCAGCAGTTACCCCGGAGCAGGGCTTGAAGCTTTCTTT; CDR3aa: CASSYPGAGLEAFF
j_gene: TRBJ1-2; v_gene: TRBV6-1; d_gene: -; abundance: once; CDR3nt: TGTGCCAGCAGGCCCCGAGGGCGGGATGGCTACACCTTC; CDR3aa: CASRPRGRDGYTF
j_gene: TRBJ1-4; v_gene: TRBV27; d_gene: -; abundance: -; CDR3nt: TGTGCCAGCAGTTCCCCTTCACGGGACATTGAAAAACTGTTTTTT; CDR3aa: CASSSPSRDIEKLFF
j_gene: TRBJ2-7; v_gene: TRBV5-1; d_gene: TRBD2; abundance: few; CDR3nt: TGCGCCAGCAGCTTGGAGCTAGCGGGGGCCTACGAGCAGTACTTC; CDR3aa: CASSLELAGAYEQYF
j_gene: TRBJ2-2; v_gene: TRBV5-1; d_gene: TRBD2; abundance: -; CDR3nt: TGCGCCAGCAGCCGTAGCGGGTCAAACACCGGGGAGCTGTTTTTT; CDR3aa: CASSRSGSNTGELFF
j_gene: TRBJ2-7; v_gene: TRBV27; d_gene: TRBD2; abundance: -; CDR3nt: TGTGCCAGCAGTCTTATCTCTAGCGGGAAAGGCGAGCAGTACTTC; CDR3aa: CASSLISSGKGEQYF
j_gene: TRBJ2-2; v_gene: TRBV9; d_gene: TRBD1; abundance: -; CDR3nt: TGTGCCAGCAGGAGACAGGGGGCCGGGGAGCTGTTTTTT; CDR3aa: CASRRQGAGELFF
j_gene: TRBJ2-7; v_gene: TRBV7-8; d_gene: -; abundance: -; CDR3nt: TGTGCCAGCACCCCCCTTGGCTACAGGAGCTCCTACGAGCAGTACTTC; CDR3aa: CASTPLGYRSSYEQYF
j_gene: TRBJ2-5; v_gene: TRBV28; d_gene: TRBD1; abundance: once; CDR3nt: TGTGCCAGCAGGCCTGGGGACAGGGGTTTTTCCCAGTACTTC; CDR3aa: CASRPGDRGFSQYF
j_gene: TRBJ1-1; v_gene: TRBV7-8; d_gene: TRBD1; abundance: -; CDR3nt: TGTGCCAGCAGCTTAGGGGACAGGGGGACTGAAGCTTTCTTT; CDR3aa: CASSLGDRGTEAFF
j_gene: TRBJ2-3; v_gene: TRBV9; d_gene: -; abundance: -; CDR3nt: TGTGCCAGCAGCCCCCGACAGTTCAGCACAGATACGCAGTATTTT; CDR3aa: CASSPRQFSTDTQYF
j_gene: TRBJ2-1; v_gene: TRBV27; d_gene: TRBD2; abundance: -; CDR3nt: TGTGCCAGCAGTACCGTAGCGGGAGAGGATGAGCAGTTCTTC; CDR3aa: CASSTVAGEDEQFF
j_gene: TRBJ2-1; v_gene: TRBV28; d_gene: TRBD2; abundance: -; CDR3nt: TGTGCAAACAAACCAGCGGGAGTGTACAATGAGCAGTTCTTC; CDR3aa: CANKPAGVYNEQFF
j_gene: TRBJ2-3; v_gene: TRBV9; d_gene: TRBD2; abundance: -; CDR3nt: TGTGCCAGCAGCGTTCGGACTAGCGGGAGGGCCTTCACAGATACGCAGTATTTT; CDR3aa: CASSVRTSGRAFTDTQYF
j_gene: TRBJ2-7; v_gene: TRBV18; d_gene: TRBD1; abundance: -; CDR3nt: TGTGCCAGCTCACCTCCGGGACAGGGCCCCTACGAGCAGTACTTC; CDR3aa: CASSPPGQGPYEQYF